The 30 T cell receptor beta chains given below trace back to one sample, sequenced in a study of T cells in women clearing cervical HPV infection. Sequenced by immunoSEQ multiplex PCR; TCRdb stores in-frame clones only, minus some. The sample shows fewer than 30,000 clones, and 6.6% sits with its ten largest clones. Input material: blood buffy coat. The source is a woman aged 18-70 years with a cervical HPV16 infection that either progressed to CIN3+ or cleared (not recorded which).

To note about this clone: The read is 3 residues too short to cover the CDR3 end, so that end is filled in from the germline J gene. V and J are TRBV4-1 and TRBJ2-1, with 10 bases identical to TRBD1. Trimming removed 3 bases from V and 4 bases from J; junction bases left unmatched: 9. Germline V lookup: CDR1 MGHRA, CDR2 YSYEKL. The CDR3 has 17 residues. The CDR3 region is CASSHPRTGGLYNEQFF. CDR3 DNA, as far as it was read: TGCGCCAGCAGCCATCCGCGGACAGGGGGTTTATACAATGAG.

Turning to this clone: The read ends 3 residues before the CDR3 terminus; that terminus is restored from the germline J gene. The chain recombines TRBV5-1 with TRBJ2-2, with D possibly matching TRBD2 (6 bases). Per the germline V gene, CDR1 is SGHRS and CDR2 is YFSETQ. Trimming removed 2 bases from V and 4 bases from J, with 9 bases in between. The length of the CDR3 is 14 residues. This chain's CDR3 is CASSFSGLTGELFF. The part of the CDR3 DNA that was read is TGCGCCAGCAGCTTCTCGGGACTCACCGGGGAG.

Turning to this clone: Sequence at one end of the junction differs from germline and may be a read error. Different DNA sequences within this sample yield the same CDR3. The CDR3 sequence is CASSRAGSLSGNTIYF. The part of the CDR3 DNA that was read is TGTGCCAGCAGCCGGGCAGGGAGTCTCTCTGGAAACACA. This chain links TRBV7-8 with TRBJ1-3, with a tentative D call TRBD1 (5 bases). The CDR3 end is not reached by the read, which stops 3 residues before it; the germline J gene fills it in. This CDR3 is built from 16 residues. Germline lookup yields CDR1 SGHVS and CDR2 FQNEAQ. Complete variable domain (other parts from reference TRBV7-8 and TRBJ1-3): GAGVSQSPRYKVAKRGQDVALRCDPISGHVSLFWYQQALGQGPEFLTYFQNEAQLDKSGLPSDRFFAERPEGSVSTLKIQRTQQEDSAVYLCASSRAGSLSGNTIYFGEGSWLTVV.

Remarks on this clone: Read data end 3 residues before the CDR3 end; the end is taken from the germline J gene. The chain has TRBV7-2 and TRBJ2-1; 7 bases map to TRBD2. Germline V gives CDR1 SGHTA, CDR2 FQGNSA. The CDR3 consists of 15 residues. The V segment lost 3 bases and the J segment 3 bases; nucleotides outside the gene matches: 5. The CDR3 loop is CASSFSSGNYNEQFF. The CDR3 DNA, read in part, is TGTGCCAGCAGCTTCTCTAGCGGAAACTACAATGAG.

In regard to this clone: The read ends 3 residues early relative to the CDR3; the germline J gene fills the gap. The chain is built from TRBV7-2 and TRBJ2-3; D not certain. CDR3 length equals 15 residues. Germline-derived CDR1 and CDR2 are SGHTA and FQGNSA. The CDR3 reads CASSLTIGSNQPQYF. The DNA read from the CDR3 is TGTGCCAGCAGCTTAACCATAGGTAGCAATCAGCCG.

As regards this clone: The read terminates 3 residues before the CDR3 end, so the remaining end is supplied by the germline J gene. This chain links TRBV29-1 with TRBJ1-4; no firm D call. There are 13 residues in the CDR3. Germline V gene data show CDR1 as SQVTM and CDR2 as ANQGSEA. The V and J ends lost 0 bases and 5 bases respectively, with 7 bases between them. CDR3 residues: CSVEDRRNEKLFF. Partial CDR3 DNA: TGCAGCGTTGAAGACAGGAGAAATGAAAAA.

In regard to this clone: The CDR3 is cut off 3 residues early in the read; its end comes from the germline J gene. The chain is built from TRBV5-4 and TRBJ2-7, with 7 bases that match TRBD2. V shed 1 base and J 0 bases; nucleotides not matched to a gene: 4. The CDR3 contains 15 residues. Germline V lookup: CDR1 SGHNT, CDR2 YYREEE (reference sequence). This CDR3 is CASSLSSGHSYEQYF. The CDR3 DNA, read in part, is TGTGCCAGCAGCTTGTCTAGCGGCCACTCCTACGAG.

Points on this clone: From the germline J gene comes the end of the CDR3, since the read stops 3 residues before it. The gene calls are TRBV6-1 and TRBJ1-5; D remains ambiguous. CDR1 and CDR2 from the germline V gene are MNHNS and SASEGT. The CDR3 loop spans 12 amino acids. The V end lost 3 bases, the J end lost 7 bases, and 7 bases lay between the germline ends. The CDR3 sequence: CASSEGRQPQHF. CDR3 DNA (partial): TGTGCCAGCAGTGAGGGCAGGCAGCCC.

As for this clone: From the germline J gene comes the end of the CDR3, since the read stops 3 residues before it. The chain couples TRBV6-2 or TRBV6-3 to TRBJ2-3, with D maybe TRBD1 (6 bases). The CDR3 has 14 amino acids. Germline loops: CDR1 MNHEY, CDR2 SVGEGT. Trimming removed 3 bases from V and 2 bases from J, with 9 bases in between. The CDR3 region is CASSYQGNTDTQYF. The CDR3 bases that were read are TGTGCCAGCAGTTATCAGGGGAACACAGATACG.

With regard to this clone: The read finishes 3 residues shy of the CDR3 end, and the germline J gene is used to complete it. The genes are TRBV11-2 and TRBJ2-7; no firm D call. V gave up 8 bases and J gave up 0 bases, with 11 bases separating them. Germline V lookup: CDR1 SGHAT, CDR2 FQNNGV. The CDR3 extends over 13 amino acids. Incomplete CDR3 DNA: TGTGCCAGCCGGTCGATCGGCTCCTACGAG. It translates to CASRSIGSYE. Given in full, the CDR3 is CASRSIGSYEQYF.

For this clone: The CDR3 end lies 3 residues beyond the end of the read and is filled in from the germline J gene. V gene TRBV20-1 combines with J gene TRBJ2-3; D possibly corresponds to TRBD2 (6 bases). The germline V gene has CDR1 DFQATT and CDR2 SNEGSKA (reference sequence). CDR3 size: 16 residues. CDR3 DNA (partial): TGCAGTGCTAGAGATAGAAAGGGCGGGGCCCATCAGCCG. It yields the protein CSARDRKGGAHQP. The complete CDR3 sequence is CSARDRKGGAHQPQYF.

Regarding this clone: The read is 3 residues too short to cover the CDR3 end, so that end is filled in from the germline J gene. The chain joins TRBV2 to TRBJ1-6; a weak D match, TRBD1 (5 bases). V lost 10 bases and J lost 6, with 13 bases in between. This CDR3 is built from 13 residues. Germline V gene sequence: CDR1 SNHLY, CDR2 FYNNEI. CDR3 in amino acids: CAITDRFNSPLHF. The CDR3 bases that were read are TGTGCCATTACCGACAGATTTAATTCACCC.

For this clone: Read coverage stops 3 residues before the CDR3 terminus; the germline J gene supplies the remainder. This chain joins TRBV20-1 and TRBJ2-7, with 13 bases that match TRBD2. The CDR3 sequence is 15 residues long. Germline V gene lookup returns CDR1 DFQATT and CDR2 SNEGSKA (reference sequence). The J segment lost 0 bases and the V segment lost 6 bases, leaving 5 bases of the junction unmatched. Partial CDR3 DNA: TGCAGTGCACCGGGACTAGCGGGATTCTCCTACGAG. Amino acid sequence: CSAPGLAGFSYE. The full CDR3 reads CSAPGLAGFSYEQYF.

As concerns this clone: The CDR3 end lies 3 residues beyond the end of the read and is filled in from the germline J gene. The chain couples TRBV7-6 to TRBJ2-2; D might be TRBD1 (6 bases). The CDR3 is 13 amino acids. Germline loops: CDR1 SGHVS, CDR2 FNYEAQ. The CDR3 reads CASSLQGNSPLFF. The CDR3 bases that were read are TGTGCCAGCAGCTTACAGGGGAATTCACCG.

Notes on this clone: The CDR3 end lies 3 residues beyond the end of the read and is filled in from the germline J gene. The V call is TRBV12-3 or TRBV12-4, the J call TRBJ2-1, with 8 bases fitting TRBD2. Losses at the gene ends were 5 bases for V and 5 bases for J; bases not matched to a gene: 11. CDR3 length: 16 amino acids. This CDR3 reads CASSISGILSHNEQFF. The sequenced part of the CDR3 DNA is TGTGCCAGCAGTATTAGCGGGATTTTATCGCACAATGAG.

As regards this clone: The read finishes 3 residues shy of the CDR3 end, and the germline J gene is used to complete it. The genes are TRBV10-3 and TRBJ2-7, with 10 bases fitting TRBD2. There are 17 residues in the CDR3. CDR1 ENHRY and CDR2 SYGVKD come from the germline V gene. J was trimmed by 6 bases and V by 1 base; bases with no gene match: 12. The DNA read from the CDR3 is TGTGCCATCAGTGAGTTTACTAGCGGGATGAGGGGGGCCGAG. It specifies CAISEFTSGMRGAE. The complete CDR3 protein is CAISEFTSGMRGAEQYF.

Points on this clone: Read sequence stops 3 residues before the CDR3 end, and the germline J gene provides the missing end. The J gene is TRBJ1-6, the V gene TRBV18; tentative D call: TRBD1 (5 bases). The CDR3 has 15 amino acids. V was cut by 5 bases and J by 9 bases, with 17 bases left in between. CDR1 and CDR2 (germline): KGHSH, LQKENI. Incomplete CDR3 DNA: TGTGCCAGCTCATGGGAGTGGGGGGTCGGTTCACCC. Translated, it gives CASSWEWGVGSP. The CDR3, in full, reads CASSWEWGVGSPLHF.

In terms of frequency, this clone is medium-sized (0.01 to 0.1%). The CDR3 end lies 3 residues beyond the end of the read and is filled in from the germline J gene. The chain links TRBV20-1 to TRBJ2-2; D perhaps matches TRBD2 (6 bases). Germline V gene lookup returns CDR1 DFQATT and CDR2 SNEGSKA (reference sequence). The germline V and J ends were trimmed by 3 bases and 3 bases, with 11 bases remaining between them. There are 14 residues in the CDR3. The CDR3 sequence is CSARKWGDTGELFF. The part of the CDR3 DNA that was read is TGCAGTGCTAGGAAGTGGGGGGACACCGGGGAG.

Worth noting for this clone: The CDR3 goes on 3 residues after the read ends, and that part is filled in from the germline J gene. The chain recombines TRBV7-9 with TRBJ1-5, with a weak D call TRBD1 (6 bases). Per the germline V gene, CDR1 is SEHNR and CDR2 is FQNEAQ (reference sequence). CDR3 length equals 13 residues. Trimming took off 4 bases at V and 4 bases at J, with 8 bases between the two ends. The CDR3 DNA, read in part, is TGTGCCAGCAGCTCTACAGGGAATCAGCCC. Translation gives CASSSTGNQP. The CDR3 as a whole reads CASSSTGNQPQHF.

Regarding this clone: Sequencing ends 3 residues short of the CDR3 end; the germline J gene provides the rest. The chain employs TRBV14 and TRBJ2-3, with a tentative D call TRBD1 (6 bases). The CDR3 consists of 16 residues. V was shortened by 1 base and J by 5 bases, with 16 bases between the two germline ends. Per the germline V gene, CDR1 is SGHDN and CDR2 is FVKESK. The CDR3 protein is CASSQGLRDTKDTQYF. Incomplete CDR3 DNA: TGTGCCAGCAGCCAAGGTTTAAGGGACACAAAAGATACG.

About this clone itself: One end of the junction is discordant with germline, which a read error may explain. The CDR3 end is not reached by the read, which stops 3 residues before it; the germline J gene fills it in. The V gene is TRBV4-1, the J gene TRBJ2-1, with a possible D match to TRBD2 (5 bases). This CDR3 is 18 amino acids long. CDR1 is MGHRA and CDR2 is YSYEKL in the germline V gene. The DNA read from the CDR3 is TGCGCCAGCAGCCAAGTTGCTAGAGAACTAGGCTCCTTCAATGAG. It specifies CASSQVARELGSFNE. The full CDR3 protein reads CASSQVARELGSFNEQFF.

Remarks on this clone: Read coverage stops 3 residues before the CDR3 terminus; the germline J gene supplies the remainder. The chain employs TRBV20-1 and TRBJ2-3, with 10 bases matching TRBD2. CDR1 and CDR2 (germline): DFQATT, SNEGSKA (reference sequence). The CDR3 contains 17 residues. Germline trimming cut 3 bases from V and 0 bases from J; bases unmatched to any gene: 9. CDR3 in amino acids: CSARAITSGISTDTQYF. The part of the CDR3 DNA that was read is TGCAGTGCTAGGGCGATTACTAGCGGGATTAGCACAGATACG.

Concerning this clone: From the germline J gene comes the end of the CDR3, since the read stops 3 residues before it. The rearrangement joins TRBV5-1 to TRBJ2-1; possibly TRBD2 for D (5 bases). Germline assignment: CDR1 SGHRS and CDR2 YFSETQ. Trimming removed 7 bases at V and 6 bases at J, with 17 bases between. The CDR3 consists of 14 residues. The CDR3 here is CASSSRGFFNEQFF. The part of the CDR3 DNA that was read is TGCGCCAGCTCCTCTCGGGGATTTTTCAATGAG.

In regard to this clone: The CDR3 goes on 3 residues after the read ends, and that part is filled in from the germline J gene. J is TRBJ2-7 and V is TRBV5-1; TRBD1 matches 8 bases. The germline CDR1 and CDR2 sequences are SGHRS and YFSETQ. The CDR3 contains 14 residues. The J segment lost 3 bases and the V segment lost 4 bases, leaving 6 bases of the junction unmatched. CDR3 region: CASSLPTGGYEQYF. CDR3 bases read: TGCGCCAGCAGCCTACCCACAGGGGGCTACGAG.

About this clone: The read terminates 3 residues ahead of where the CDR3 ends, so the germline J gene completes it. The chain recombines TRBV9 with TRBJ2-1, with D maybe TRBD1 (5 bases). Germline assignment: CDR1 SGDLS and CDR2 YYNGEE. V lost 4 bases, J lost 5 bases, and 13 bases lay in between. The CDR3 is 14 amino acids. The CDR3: CASSLSVGDNEQFF. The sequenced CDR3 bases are TGTGCCAGCAGCCTCTCCGTAGGGGACAATGAG.

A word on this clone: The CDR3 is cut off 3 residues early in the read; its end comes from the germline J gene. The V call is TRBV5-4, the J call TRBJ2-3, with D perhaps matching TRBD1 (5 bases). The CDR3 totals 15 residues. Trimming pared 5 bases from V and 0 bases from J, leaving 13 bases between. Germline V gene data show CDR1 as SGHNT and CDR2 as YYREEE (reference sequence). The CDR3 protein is CASSWTKPSTDTQYF. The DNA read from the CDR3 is TGTGCCAGCAGTTGGACAAAACCTAGCACAGATACG.

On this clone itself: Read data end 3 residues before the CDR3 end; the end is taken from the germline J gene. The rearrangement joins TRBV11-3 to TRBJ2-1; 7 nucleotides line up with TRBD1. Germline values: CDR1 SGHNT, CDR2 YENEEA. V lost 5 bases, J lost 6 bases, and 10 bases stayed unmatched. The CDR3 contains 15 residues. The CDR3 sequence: CASSQGTVRGNEQFF. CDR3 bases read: TGTGCCAGCAGCCAAGGGACAGTGAGGGGCAATGAG.

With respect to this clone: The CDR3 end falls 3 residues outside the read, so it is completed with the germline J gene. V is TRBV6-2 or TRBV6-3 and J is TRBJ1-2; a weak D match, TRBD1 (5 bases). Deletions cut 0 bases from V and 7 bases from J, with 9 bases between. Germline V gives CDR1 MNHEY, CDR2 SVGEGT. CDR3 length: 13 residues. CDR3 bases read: TGTGCCAGCAGTTACTCTCAGGGCCGTGGC. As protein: CASSYSQGRG. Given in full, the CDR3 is CASSYSQGRGYTF.

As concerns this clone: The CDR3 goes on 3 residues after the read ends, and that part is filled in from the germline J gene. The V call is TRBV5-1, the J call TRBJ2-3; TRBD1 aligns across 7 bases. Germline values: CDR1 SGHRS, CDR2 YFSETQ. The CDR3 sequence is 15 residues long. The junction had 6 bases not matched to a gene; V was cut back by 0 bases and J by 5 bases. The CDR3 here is CASSLGGTARDTQYF. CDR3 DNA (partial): TGCGCCAGCAGCTTGGGGGGGACAGCTAGAGATACG.

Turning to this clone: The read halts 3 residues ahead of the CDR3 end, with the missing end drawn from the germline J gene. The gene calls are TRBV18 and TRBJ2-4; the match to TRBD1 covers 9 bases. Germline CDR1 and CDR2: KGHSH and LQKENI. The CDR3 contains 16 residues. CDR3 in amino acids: CASSPAREQTGGGQYF. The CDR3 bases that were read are TGTGCCAGCTCACCGGCCCGCGAACAGACAGGGGGTGGT.